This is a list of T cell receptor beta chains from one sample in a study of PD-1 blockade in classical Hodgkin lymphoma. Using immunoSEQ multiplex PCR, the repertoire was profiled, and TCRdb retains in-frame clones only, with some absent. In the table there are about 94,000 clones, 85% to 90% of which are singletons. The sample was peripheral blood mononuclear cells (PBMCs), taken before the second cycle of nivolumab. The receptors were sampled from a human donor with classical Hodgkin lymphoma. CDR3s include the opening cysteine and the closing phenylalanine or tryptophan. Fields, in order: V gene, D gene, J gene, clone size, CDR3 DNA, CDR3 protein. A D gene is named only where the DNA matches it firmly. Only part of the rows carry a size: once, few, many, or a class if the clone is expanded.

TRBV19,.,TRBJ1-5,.,TGTGCCAGTAGTATCGGGCACAATCAGCCCCAGCATTTT,CASSIGHNQPQHF
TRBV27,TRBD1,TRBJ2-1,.,TGTGCCAGCAGACGTATGGGGACAGGGAGGGCCCCCTACAATGAGCAGTTCTTC,CASRRMGTGRAPYNEQFF
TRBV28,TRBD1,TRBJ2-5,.,TGTGCCAGCAGTTTGGCCGGGACAGGGAGAGAGACCCAGTACTTC,CASSLAGTGRETQYF
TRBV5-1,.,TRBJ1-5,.,TGCGCCAGCAGCTTGGGGATGGGGAATCAGCCCCAGCATTTT,CASSLGMGNQPQHF
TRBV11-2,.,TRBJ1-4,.,TGTGCCAGCAGAGACGGAGCTTCAACTAATGAAAAACTGTTTTTT,CASRDGASTNEKLFF
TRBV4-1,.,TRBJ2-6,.,TGCGCCAGCAGCCAACTGGGCCATGGGGCCAACGTCCTGACTTTC,CASSQLGHGANVLTF
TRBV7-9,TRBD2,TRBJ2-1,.,TGTGCCAGCAGCGCAACACTGACTAGCGTCGAAGCTCAGTTCTTC,CASSATLTSVEAQFF
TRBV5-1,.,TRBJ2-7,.,TGCGCCAGCAGCTTGGGCCAGGGGCCCTACGAGCAGTACTTC,CASSLGQGPYEQYF
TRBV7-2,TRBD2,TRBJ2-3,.,TGTGCCAGCAGCTTAACCCAAACTAGCGAGTATGATACGCAGTATTTT,CASSLTQTSEYDTQYF
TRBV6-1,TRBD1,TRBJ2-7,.,TGTGCCAGCAGTGAATGGGTTGGACAGGGCGAGGAGCAGTACTTC,CASSEWVGQGEEQYF
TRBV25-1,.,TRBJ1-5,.,TGTGCCAGCAGTGAAACAGGACTGAATCAGCCCCAGCATTTT,CASSETGLNQPQHF
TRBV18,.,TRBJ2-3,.,TGTGCCAGCTCACCATCCACAGATACGCAGTATTTT,CASSPSTDTQYF
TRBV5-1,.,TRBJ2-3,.,TGCGCCAGCAGCTTGGTCAGGGATCCAGATACGCAGTATTTT,CASSLVRDPDTQYF
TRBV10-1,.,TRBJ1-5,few,TGCGCCAGCAGTGACAGCAATCAGCCCCAGCATTTT,CASSDSNQPQHF
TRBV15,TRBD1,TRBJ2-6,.,TGTGCCACCAGCATTGGGACAGGGGACGTCCTGACTTTC,CATSIGTGDVLTF
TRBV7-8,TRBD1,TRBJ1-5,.,TGTGCCAGCAGCTATCAAACAGGGGGCGAAAGCAATCAGCCCCAGCATTTT,CASSYQTGGESNQPQHF
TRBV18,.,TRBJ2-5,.,TGTGCCAGCTCAGTTTTGGCACTAACAGGGACCCAGTACTTC,CASSVLALTGTQYF
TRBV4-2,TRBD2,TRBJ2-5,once,TGTGCCAGCAGCCCCGGGACTAGCGGCCAAGAGACCCAGTACTTC,CASSPGTSGQETQYF
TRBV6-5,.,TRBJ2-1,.,TGTGCCAGCAGTTTAAACAATGAGCAGTTCTTC,CASSLNNEQFF
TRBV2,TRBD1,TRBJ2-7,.,TGTGCCAGCACCGGGACAGGGGGACACGAGCAGTACTTC,CASTGTGGHEQYF